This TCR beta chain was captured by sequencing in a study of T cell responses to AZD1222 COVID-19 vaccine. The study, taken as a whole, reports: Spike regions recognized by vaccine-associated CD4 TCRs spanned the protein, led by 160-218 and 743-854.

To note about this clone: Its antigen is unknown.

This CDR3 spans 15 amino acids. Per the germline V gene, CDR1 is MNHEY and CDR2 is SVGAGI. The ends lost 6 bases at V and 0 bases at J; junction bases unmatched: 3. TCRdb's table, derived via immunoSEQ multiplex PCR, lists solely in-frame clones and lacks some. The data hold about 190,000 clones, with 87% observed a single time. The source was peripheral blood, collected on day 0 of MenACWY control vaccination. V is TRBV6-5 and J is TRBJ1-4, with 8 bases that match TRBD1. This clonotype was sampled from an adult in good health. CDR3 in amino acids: CASRTDRATNEKLFF. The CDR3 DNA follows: TGTGCCAGCAGAACGGACAGGGCAACTAATGAAAAACTGTTTTTT.